This TCR beta chain is from a study of Tregs in tolerant kidney transplant recipients. Study-wide background: Related graft donors supplied nonmyeloablative bone marrow transplants, and mixed chimerism was transient. Findings of the study overall: Changing PCR primers prevented nucleotide comparison between some patients' samples.

Points on this clone: The antigen remains unidentified. The CDR3 end falls 3 residues outside the read, so it is completed with the germline J gene.

Using immunoSEQ multiplex PCR, the repertoire was profiled, and TCRdb retains in-frame clones only, with some absent. Listed are about 48,000 clones; 0.75% to 0.95% falls within the top ten. Thawed PBMCs were FACS-sorted into unstimulated CD4+CD25+CD127- regulatory T cells, CD4+CD25- non-regulatory cells, CD4 and CD8 cells. Germline loops: CDR1 SNHLY, CDR2 FYNNEI. Trimming took 6 bases from V and 4 from J; bases not matched to a gene: 5. This CDR3 has 14 residues. This receptor was obtained from a human donor who received a combined kidney and bone marrow transplant. The rearrangement joins TRBV2 to TRBJ1-5, with 8 bases lining up with TRBD1. Here the sequenced sample was CD4+ T cells from blood, taken before the transplant. This CDR3 reads CASRLDRANQPQHF. The DNA read from the CDR3 is TGTGCCAGCAGGTTGGACAGGGCTAATCAGCCC.